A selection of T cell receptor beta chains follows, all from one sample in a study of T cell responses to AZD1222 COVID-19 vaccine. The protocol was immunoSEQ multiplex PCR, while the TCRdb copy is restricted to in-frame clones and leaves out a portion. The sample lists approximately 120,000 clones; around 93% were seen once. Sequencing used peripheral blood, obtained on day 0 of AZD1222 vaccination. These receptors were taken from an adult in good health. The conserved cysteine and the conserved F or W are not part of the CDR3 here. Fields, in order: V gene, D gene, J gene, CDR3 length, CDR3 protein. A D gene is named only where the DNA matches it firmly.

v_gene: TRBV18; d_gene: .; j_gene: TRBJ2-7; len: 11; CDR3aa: ASSPKVPYEQY
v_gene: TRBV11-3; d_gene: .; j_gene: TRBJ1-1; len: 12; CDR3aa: ASSQSGGDTEAF
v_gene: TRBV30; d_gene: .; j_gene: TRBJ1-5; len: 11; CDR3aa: AWTEQGGQPQH
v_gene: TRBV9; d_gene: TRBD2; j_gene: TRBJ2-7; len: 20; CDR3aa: ASCVSWEGGTSGRETSYEQY
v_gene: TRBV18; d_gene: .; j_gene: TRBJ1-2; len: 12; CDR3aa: ASSPSGQLYGYT
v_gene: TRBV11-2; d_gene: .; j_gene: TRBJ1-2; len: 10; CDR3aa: ASSPNYYGYT
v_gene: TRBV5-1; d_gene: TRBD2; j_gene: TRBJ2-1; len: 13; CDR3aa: ASSFLAGVVDEQF
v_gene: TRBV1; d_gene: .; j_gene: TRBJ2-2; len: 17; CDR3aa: TSSLGGLAGVGRTGELF
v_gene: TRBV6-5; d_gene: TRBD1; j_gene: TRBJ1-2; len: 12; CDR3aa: ASSSPGQDYGYT
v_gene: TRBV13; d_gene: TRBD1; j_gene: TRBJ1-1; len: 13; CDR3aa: ASRLALQGGRGAF
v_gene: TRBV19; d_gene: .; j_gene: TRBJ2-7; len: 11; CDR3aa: ASSIAGTYEQY
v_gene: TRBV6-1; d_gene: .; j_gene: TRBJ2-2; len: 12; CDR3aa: ASSETGQTGELF
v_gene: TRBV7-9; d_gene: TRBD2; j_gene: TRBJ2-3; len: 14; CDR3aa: ASTGGLAVLTDTQY
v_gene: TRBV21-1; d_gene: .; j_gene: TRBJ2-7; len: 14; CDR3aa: ASSKGREGSSYEQY
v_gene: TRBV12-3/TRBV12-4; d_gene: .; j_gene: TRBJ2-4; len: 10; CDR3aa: ASSFGEDIQY
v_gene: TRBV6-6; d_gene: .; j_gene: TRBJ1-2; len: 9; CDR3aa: ASSPLSGYT
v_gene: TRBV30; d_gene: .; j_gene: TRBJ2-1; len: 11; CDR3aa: ARRRGPSDEQF
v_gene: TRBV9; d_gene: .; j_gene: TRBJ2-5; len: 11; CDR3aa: ASTVSGEGTQY
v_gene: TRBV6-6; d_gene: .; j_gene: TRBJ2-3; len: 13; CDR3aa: ASSYSRAETDTQY
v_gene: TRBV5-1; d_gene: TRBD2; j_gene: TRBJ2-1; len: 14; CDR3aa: ASSNPSGSSYNEQF
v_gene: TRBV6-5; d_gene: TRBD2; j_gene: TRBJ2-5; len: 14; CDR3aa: ASSYLAGVKTGTQY
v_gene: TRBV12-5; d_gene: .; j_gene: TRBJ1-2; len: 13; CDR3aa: ASGLVPGWAHGYT
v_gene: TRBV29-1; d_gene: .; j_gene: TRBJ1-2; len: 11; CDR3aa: SVEEGGYDGYT
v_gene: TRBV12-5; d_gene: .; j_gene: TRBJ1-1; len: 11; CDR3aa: ASGLVRGAEAF
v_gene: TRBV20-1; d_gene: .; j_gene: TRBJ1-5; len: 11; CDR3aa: SASWQGLQPQH
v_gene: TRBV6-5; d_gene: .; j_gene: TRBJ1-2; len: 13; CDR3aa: ASRGEATGNYGYT
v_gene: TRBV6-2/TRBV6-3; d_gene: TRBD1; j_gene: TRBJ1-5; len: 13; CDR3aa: ASSTGTGGYQPQH
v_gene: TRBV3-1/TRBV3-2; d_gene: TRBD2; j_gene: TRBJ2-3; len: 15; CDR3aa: ASSRGLAGGGTDTQY
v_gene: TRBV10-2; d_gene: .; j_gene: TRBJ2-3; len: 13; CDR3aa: ASRRFSVSTDTQY
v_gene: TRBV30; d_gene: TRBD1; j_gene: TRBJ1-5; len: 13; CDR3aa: AWSPTGNSNQPQH
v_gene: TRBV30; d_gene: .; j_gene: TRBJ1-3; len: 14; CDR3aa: AWSTFWQHSGNTIY
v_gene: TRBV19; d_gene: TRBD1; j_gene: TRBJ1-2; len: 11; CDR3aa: ASSPGQAPGYT
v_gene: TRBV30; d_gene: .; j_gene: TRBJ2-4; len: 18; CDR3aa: AWRRRTLTTLDEAKNIQY
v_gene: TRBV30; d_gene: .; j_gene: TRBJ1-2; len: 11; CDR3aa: AWDTGAGYGYT
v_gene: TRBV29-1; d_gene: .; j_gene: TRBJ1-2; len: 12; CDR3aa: SVESQGTNYGYT
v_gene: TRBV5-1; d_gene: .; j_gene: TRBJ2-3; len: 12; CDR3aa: ASSLERSADTQY
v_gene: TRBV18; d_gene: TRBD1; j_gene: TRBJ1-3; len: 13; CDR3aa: ASSSDRVAGNTIY
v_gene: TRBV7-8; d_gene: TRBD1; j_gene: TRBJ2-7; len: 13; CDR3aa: ASSLRTGSSYEQY
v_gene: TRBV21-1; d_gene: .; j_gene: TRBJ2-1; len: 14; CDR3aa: ASSKCAGGLNNEQF
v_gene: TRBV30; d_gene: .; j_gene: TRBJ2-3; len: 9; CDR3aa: AWSVTDTQY
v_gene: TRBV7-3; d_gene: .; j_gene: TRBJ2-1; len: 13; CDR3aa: ASSYGTLGINEQF
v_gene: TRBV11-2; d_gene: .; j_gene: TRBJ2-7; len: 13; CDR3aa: ASSLEIGETYEQY
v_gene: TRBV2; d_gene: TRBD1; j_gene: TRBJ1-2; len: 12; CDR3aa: ASSPWEGADGYT
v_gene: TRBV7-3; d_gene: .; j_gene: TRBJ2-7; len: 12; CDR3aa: ASSFDRFSYEQY
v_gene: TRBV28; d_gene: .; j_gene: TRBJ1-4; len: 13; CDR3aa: ASSSRRTTNEKLF
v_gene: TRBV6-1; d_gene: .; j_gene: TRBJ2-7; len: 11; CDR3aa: ASSESSRYEQY
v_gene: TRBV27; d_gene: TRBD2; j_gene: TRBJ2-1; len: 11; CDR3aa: ASRTSGRNEQF
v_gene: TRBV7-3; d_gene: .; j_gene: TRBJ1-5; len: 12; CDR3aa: ASSLRTSDQPQH
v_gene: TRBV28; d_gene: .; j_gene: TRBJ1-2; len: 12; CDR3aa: ASSLLSPGYGYT
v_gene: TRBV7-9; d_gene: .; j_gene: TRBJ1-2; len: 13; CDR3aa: ASSSLDRNLDGYT
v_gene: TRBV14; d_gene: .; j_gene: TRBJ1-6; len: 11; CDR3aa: ASSPREESPLH
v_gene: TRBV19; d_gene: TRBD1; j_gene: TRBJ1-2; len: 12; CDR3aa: ASSSRQGGYGYT
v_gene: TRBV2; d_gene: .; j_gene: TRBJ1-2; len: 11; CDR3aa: ASEPDRNYGYT
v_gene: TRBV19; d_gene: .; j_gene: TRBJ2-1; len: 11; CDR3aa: ASSISGYNEQF
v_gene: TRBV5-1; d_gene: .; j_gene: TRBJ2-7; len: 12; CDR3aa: ASSQLADSGEQY